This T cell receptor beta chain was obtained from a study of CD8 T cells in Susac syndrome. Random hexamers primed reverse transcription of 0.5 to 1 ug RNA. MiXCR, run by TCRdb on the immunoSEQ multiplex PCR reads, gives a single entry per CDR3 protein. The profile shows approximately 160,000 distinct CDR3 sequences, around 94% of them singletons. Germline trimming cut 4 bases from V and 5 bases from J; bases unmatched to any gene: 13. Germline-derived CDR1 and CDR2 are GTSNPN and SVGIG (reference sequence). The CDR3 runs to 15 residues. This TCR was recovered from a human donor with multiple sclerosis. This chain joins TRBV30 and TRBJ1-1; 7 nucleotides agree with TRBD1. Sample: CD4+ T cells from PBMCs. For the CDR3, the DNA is TGTGCCTGGAACCCTCTACAGGGGTGGTGGACTGAAGCTTTCTTT. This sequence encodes CAWNPLQGWWTEAFF.